This T cell receptor (beta chain) emerged from a study of cytomegalovirus exposure and HLA in healthy donors. CDR3 size: 14 residues. Germline V gene sequence: CDR1 GTSNPN, CDR2 SVGIG (reference sequence). V was cut by 0 bases and J by 5 bases, with 11 bases left in between. Primers: 60 Vbeta forward and 13 Jbeta reverse. TCRdb keeps only in-frame clones here, not all; method: immunoSEQ multiplex PCR. The sample includes under 250,000 clones, around 78% of them seen just once. V gene TRBV30 combines with J gene TRBJ1-3, with D possibly matching TRBD1 (5 bases). Sequenced: PBMCs. This clonotype was obtained from a boy between 5 and 17 years old in good health and CMV-seronegative. CDR3: CAWSVVGARNTIYF. DNA for the CDR3: TGTGCCTGGAGTGTAGTTGGGGCGCGAAACACCATATATTTT.